In this sample, the clone carrying this TCR beta chain turned up many times. Its antigen is undetermined. Template material for amplifying TCR beta CDR3 regions consisted of RNA transcripts. HTBI primers drove first-round RT-PCR of the TCR CDR3. A single record per CDR3 protein comes from TCRdb applying MiXCR to the multiplex PCR reads. Among approximately 600,000 distinct CDR3 sequences, about a sixth were seen once, and the ten largest hold 3.8%. The CDR3 has 17 amino acids. The germline V gene encodes CDR1 SQVTM and CDR2 ANQGSEA. Trimming took 4 bases from V and 0 from J, leaving 22 bases between them. The data are from a study of T cells in Graves' hyperthyroidism and ophthalmopathy. Study-wide results and caveats: Most expanded thyroid clonotypes above 0.001 also appeared in blood.

Sequenced: blood. This chain uses TRBV29-1 with TRBJ2-7; D possibly uses TRBD1 or TRBD2 (5 bases each). The sequence was collected from a woman aged 25 to 45 with Graves' hyperthyroidism. The CDR3 region is CSVVPPPSGRGSYEQYF. The CDR3 nucleotides read TGCAGCGTTGTACCGCCACCGTCAGGGAGAGGCTCCTACGAGCAGTACTTC.